This TCR beta chain comes out of a study of blood T cell repertoires in COVID-19. Background on the study: The samples span acute and convalescent COVID-19 from the United States, Italy and Spain. Sample material is recorded as cDNA or gDNA derived from T cells, B-cell-depleted T cells, or PBMCs.

The protocol was immunoSEQ multiplex PCR, while the TCRdb copy is restricted to in-frame clones and leaves out a portion. The sample has under 350,000 clones; 75% to 90% are singletons. The CDR3 covers 13 residues. CDR1 MNHEY and CDR2 SVGAGI come from the germline V gene. V shed 6 bases and J 7 bases; nucleotides not matched to a gene: 6. The sequence came from a man aged 40-49 years with acute or convalescent COVID-19. The sequenced material came from peripheral blood. This rearrangement joins TRBV6-5 to TRBJ1-1; the match to TRBD1 covers 9 bases. The CDR3 DNA reads TGTGCCAGCAGACCCCCGGGACAGGGTGAAGCTTTCTTT. As protein: CASRPPGQGEAFF.